This T cell receptor (beta chain) was identified during a study of T cell responses to AZD1222 COVID-19 vaccine. Points from the study as a whole: Spike-specific TCR breadth and depth rose after two AZD1222 doses. In all cases, repertoires were sampled only after the peak T cell response. Seropositivity was recorded at baseline in only a handful of AZD1222 recipients.

In germline, CDR1 is SNHLY, CDR2 FYNNEI. The ends were cut back, 5 bases at V and 8 bases at J, with 15 bases in the middle. The CDR3 consists of 13 residues. Points on this clone: Antigen: not known.

The data were produced by immunoSEQ multiplex PCR, yet TCRdb's version contains in-frame clones alone and is incomplete. The data contain 94,000 or so clones, about 88% of them singletons. V usage is TRBV2 and J usage is TRBJ1-2, with a weak D call TRBD1 (5 bases). Sample: peripheral blood, taken on day 0 of AZD1222 vaccination. This clonotype was sampled from an adult in good health. In nucleotides, the CDR3 is TGTGCCAGCAGTACTCAGGGCCCTCTCGGCTACACCTTC. Translated: CASSTQGPLGYTF.